This is a list of T cell receptor beta chains from one sample in a study of blood T cell repertoires in COVID-19. Assay used: immunoSEQ multiplex PCR; TCRdb lists only in-frame clones, some missing. The sample has 200,000 to 300,000 clones, 88% seen once. The material sequenced was PBMCs or T cells enriched from blood (not recorded which). The receptors derive from a woman aged 40 to 55 with acute COVID-19. Each CDR3 is given with its conserved first and last residue. The D gene is left open where the match is weak. For some rows the clone size is stated as once, few or many, or as a class when expanded; others skip it.

TRBV27	TRBD2	NA	15	TRBJ2-2	TGTGCCAGCACCCTGGGACTAGCGTCCACCGGGGAGCTGTTTTTT	CASTLGLASTGELFF
TRBV5-1	TRBD1	NA	17	TRBJ2-3	TGCGCCAGCAGCGAGAGACAGGGGGGATACAGCACAGATACGCAGTATTTT	CASSERQGGYSTDTQYF
TRBV30	NA	NA	15	TRBJ1-6	TGTGCCTGGAGAATACTAGGTGGGGATGGTTCACCCCTCCACTTT	CAWRILGGDGSPLHF
TRBV4-2	NA	NA	12	TRBJ1-2	TGTGCCAGCAGCCAAGATTCATATGGCTACACCTTC	CASSQDSYGYTF
TRBV28	NA	few	12	TRBJ1-1	TGTGCCAGCAGTTCAACTAACAGGGTAGCTTTCTTT	CASSSTNRVAFF
TRBV24-1	TRBD2	NA	17	TRBJ2-2	TGTGCCACCAGTGATGCCGGGACTAGCGGGAGAACCGGGGAGCTGTTTTTT	CATSDAGTSGRTGELFF
TRBV18	NA	NA	14	TRBJ1-2	TGTGCCAGCTCACCTGCAGGTCAGGGCTATGGCTACACCTTC	CASSPAGQGYGYTF
TRBV2	TRBD1	NA	13	TRBJ1-2	TGTGCCAGCACCGGGGGGGGTCCCAGGGGGAACACCTTC	CASTGGGPRGNTF
TRBV2	NA	NA	13	TRBJ2-6	TGTGCCAGGAGAAGCTCTGGGGCCAACGTCCTGACTTTC	CARRSSGANVLTF
TRBV19	NA	NA	13	TRBJ1-4	TGTGCCAGTAATACAGGGTATAATGAAAAACTGTTTTTT	CASNTGYNEKLFF
TRBV9	NA	NA	16	TRBJ2-2	TGTGCCAGCAGCGTAGCACAGGACCCCGGAACCGGGGAGCTGTTTTTT	CASSVAQDPGTGELFF
TRBV7-9	TRBD1	NA	17	TRBJ1-1	TGTGCCAGCAGCTTAGGATCATTGGGACAGGGGCTCACTGAAGCTTTCTTT	CASSLGSLGQGLTEAFF
TRBV29-1	TRBD1	NA	12	TRBJ2-5	TGCAGCGCCCGACAGGGCAGAGAGACCCAGTACTTC	CSARQGRETQYF
TRBV11-3	NA	NA	15	TRBJ2-2	TGTGCCAGCAGCTTAATGAGTCAGGGCACCGGGGAGCTGTTTTTT	CASSLMSQGTGELFF
TRBV27	NA	NA	15	TRBJ2-3	TGTGCCAGCAGTTTAACGGGAATTGGCACAGATACGCAGTATTTT	CASSLTGIGTDTQYF
TRBV18	TRBD1	NA	14	TRBJ2-5	TGTGCCAGCTCACCACAACAGGGGGAAGAGACCCAGTACTTC	CASSPQQGEETQYF
TRBV19	NA	NA	14	TRBJ2-7	TGTGCCAGTAGTATCGTCTTAACCGGGGACGAGCAGTACTTC	CASSIVLTGDEQYF
TRBV12-3/TRBV12-4	NA	NA	12	TRBJ1-1	TGTGCCAGCAGTCCAGAGACACCGCAAGCTTTCTTT	CASSPETPQAFF
TRBV6-5	NA	NA	15	TRBJ1-1	TGTGCCAGCAGTTACTCGACACAGGGCGGGACTGAAGCTTTCTTT	CASSYSTQGGTEAFF
TRBV21-1	NA	NA	18	TRBJ2-5	TGTGCCAGCAGCAAAGTGCAACGAGGACAGGGGGCCAAGGAGACCCAGTACTTC	CASSKVQRGQGAKETQYF
TRBV2	NA	NA	15	TRBJ2-1	TGTGCCAGCAGTGAGATACAGGGCGTATACAATGAGCAGTTCTTC	CASSEIQGVYNEQFF
TRBV28	NA	NA	15	TRBJ2-1	TGTGCCAGCAGTGGTAATAGCCAGGGGAAGGATGAGCAGTTCTTC	CASSGNSQGKDEQFF
TRBV9	TRBD2	NA	17	TRBJ2-1	TGTGCCAGCAGGTCTATAGCGGGAGTGGTCGGGGCCAATGAGCAGTTCTTC	CASRSIAGVVGANEQFF
TRBV7-2	TRBD1	NA	17	TRBJ1-4	TGTGCCAGCAGCTCCAGGGAGGTGGGACAGATGAATGAAAAACTGTTTTTT	CASSSREVGQMNEKLFF
TRBV19	TRBD2	once	19	TRBJ2-1	TGTGCCAGTAGTATTAAATCCCTAGCGGGACCCGCCGTGGAGAATGAGCAGTTCTTC	CASSIKSLAGPAVENEQFF
TRBV9	TRBD1	once	15	TRBJ1-3	TGTGCCAGCAGCGTAAAACAGGGGCCTGGAAACACCATATATTTT	CASSVKQGPGNTIYF
TRBV18	NA	NA	17	TRBJ1-3	TGTGCCAGCTCACCAAGTCCTACTACCCTCCTCTTGAGAACCATATATTTT	CASSPSPTTLLLRTIYF
TRBV19	TRBD1	NA	14	TRBJ2-2	TGTGCCAGTAGCCGACAGGGTGAGGCCGGGGAGCTGTTTTTT	CASSRQGEAGELFF
TRBV18	NA	NA	15	TRBJ1-4	TGTGCCAGCTCACTGGCGGCTCTAGGCTGGGAAAAACTGTTTTTT	CASSLAALGWEKLFF
TRBV7-2	TRBD2	NA	14	TRBJ2-7	TGTGCCAGCAGCCGCCGGACTAGCGGGCACGAGCAGTACTTC	CASSRRTSGHEQYF
TRBV28	NA	NA	15	TRBJ2-4	TGTGCCAGCAGTAAGCCCCGCGGAGGGTTGGACATTCAGTACTTC	CASSKPRGGLDIQYF
TRBV10-3	TRBD2	NA	16	TRBJ2-7	TGTGCCATCAGCGCGGGGATGGCGGGAGTGAAAGGCGAGCAGTACTTC	CAISAGMAGVKGEQYF
TRBV19	TRBD2	NA	15	TRBJ2-7	TGTGCCAGTAGTGGTCTAGCGGGAGCGAGCTACGAGCAGTACTTC	CASSGLAGASYEQYF
TRBV5-1	TRBD1	once	17	TRBJ1-3	TGCGCCAGCAGCTCCGCTATCGGGACAGGGAGCGGAAACACCATATATTTT	CASSSAIGTGSGNTIYF
TRBV4-3	TRBD2	NA	16	TRBJ2-3	TGCGCCAGCAGCCAAGCTACGGCGGGAGGACCAGATACGCAGTATTTT	CASSQATAGGPDTQYF
TRBV15	TRBD1	NA	15	TRBJ2-1	TGTGCCACCAGCAGTTTAGGGGACAGTGTCAATGAGCAGTTCTTC	CATSSLGDSVNEQFF
TRBV19	TRBD1	NA	16	TRBJ1-2	TGTGCCAGTAGTATAGATCTCTACTGGACAGGGGAAGGCTACACCTTC	CASSIDLYWTGEGYTF
TRBV7-2	TRBD1	NA	19	TRBJ2-1	TGTGCCAGCAGCTTAGTGGGGACAGGGACCGGTGTGAAGCAAGTAGAGCAGTTCTTC	CASSLVGTGTGVKQVEQFF
TRBV19	NA	NA	15	TRBJ1-1	TGTGCCAGTACCTCGAAAAGGGGTTTACACACTGAAGCTTTCTTT	CASTSKRGLHTEAFF
TRBV30	TRBD1	NA	14	TRBJ2-4	TGTGCCTGGTCGACAGGGTTTGCCAAAAACATTCAGTACTTC	CAWSTGFAKNIQYF
TRBV5-1	NA	few	16	TRBJ1-1	TGCGCCAGCAGCTTGGATCCCCTCCGGGTTTTAGATGAAGCTTTCTTT	CASSLDPLRVLDEAFF
TRBV18	NA	NA	14	TRBJ1-5	TGTGCCAGCTCAGGGACAAATAGCAATCAGCCCCAGCATTTT	CASSGTNSNQPQHF
TRBV10-3	TRBD2	NA	15	TRBJ2-3	TGTGCCAGCAAGCGGGACGGCGTAAGCACAGATACGCAGTATTTT	CASKRDGVSTDTQYF
TRBV24-1	TRBD1	NA	16	TRBJ1-4	TGTGCCACCAGTGATGCACAGGGGGCAGATAATGAAAAACTGTTTTTT	CATSDAQGADNEKLFF
TRBV5-1	TRBD2	NA	16	TRBJ2-2	TGCGCCAGCAGCTTGGCCCCTAGCGGTAACACCGGGGAGCTGTTTTTT	CASSLAPSGNTGELFF
TRBV5-5	NA	NA	15	TRBJ1-3	TGTGCCAGCAGCTTTAACTCCGAAGCGGGAAACACCATATATTTT	CASSFNSEAGNTIYF
TRBV28	NA	NA	14	TRBJ1-1	TGTGCCAGCAGTTTTATCTGGGAGGGAACTGAAGCTTTCTTT	CASSFIWEGTEAFF
TRBV4-1	NA	NA	13	TRBJ2-7	TGCGCCAGCAGCCAATTGGGAGATACGGAGCAGTACTTC	CASSQLGDTEQYF
TRBV28	NA	NA	19	TRBJ2-3	TGTGCCAGCAGTTTTATCCATTTTACAGGGGCGGGGGGTACAGATACGCAGTATTTT	CASSFIHFTGAGGTDTQYF
TRBV20-1	NA	NA	11	TRBJ2-7	TGCAGTGCTTCCGCAGACTACGAGCAGTACTTC	CSASADYEQYF
TRBV13	NA	NA	14	TRBJ2-5	TGTGCCAGCAGCTTGAGACAAAGCCAAGAGACCCAGTACTTC	CASSLRQSQETQYF
TRBV5-1	NA	NA	17	TRBJ1-1	TGCGCCAGCAGCTTGGGGACTCAGGGGAATTGGGGGCCTGAAGCTTTCTTT	CASSLGTQGNWGPEAFF
TRBV6-5	TRBD1	few	15	TRBJ2-1	TGTGCCAGCAGTTACTCGCCCGGGACAGGGTATGAGCAGTTCTTC	CASSYSPGTGYEQFF
TRBV28	NA	NA	13	TRBJ2-7	TGTGCCAGCAGTTCCTCCGCGAGCTACGAGCAGTACTTC	CASSSSASYEQYF
TRBV10-1	TRBD2	NA	13	TRBJ2-1	TGCGCCAGCAGTGGACTAGCGGACGGTGAGCAGTTCTTC	CASSGLADGEQFF
TRBV19	NA	few	13	TRBJ2-7	TGTGCCAGTAGTGTTATTCTAGCCTACGAGCAGTACTTC	CASSVILAYEQYF
TRBV10-1	NA	NA	12	TRBJ1-5	TGCGCCAGCAGTGAGTCGGCTCGGCCCCAGCATTTT	CASSESARPQHF
TRBV7-8	NA	NA	14	TRBJ1-2	TGTGCCAGCAGCTTAGACAGGGAAGTCCATGGCTACACCTTC	CASSLDREVHGYTF
TRBV27	TRBD2	NA	14	TRBJ2-1	TGTGCCAGCAGTTTCGCGGGAGCGCTCAATGAGCAGTTCTTC	CASSFAGALNEQFF